The rows below give T cell receptor beta chains drawn from one sample of a study of shared clonotypes between healthy human individuals. Sequencing was performed with immunoSEQ multiplex PCR; in TCRdb, only in-frame clones are kept and a portion is missing. Of over a million clones in the sample, about 96% were seen once. The sequencing input was naive CD4+ T cells sorted from blood. These receptor sequences come from a man aged 30 to 39 in good health. CDR3s include the opening cysteine and the closing phenylalanine or tryptophan. The D gene is left open where the match is weak. Clone size appears in some rows only: once, few, many, or a class for an expanded clone.

J gene,clone size,D gene,V gene,CDR3 protein,CDR3 DNA
TRBJ2-7,NA,NA,TRBV20-1,CSAREGYEQYF,TGCAGTGCTAGAGAAGGCTACGAGCAGTACTTC
TRBJ1-2,NA,TRBD1,TRBV5-4,CASSLERQGAGYTF,TGTGCCAGCAGCTTGGAGAGACAGGGGGCTGGCTACACCTTC
TRBJ2-2,NA,TRBD2,TRBV7-9,CASSSLAGGVWELFF,TGTGCCAGCAGCTCACTAGCGGGAGGCGTCTGGGAGCTGTTTTTT
TRBJ2-2,NA,NA,TRBV2,CASVPGVTNTGELFF,TGTGCCAGCGTCCCAGGAGTCACAAACACCGGGGAGCTGTTTTTT
TRBJ2-7,once,TRBD1,TRBV5-1,CASSLAGRGNSYEQYF,TGCGCCAGCAGCTTGGCTGGCAGGGGGAACTCCTACGAGCAGTACTTC
TRBJ2-1,NA,NA,TRBV7-2,CASSWKRVEQFF,TGTGCCAGCAGCTGGAAGAGGGTTGAGCAGTTCTTC
TRBJ1-5,NA,NA,TRBV2,CASSEESNQPQHF,TGTGCCAGCAGTGAGGAGAGTAATCAGCCCCAGCATTTT
TRBJ1-5,NA,TRBD1,TRBV19,CASRSRTGNSNQPQHF,TGTGCCAGTAGGTCCAGGACAGGTAATAGCAATCAGCCCCAGCATTTT
TRBJ2-3,NA,TRBD1,TRBV6-6,CASSETGGLGDTQYF,TGTGCCAGCAGTGAGACAGGGGGCTTAGGAGATACGCAGTATTTT
TRBJ2-7,NA,TRBD2,TRBV5-1,CASSLEALAGGGDEQYF,TGCGCCAGCAGCTTGGAGGCTCTAGCGGGAGGCGGCGACGAGCAGTACTTC
TRBJ1-1,NA,NA,TRBV11-2,CASSLVGTRNTEAFF,TGTGCCAGCAGCTTAGTCGGCACCCGGAATACTGAAGCTTTCTTT
TRBJ1-6,NA,NA,TRBV12-2,CASRFVRGLDSYNSPLHF,TGTGCAAGTCGCTTCGTAAGGGGCCTGGACTCCTATAATTCACCCCTCCACTTT
TRBJ1-5,once,NA,TRBV7-2,CASSLLNQPQHF,TGTGCCAGCAGCCTATTGAATCAGCCCCAGCATTTT
TRBJ2-3,NA,TRBD2,TRBV7-9,CASRPWTSGNTDTQYF,TGTGCCAGCAGGCCATGGACTAGCGGAAACACAGATACGCAGTATTTT
TRBJ2-1,NA,NA,TRBV7-9,CASSFSALGTSHNEQFF,TGTGCCAGCAGTTTTAGTGCCCTCGGGACGTCTCACAATGAGCAGTTCTTC
TRBJ2-1,NA,NA,TRBV7-6,CASSLGAGLIYNEQFF,TGTGCCAGCAGCTTAGGGGCAGGCCTTATCTACAATGAGCAGTTCTTC
TRBJ2-2,NA,NA,TRBV7-6,CASSLATSKAVPGELFF,TGTGCCAGCAGCTTAGCCACTAGCAAGGCGGTCCCCGGGGAGCTGTTTTTT
TRBJ1-3,once,NA,TRBV5-1,CASSPRTAGNTIYF,TGCGCCAGCAGCCCACGGACAGCTGGAAACACCATATATTTT
TRBJ1-1,NA,NA,TRBV18,CASSPPSVDTEAFF,TGTGCCAGCTCACCACCGTCGGTAGACACTGAAGCTTTCTTT
TRBJ1-3,NA,NA,TRBV9,CASSPTAEIGNTIYF,TGTGCCAGCAGCCCCACAGCGGAGATTGGAAACACCATATATTTT
TRBJ1-2,NA,NA,TRBV28,CASRLPGRSYGYTF,TGTGCCAGCAGACTACCGGGACGGAGCTATGGCTACACCTTC
TRBJ2-3,NA,TRBD1,TRBV29-1,CSGVTGGVGTDTQYF,TGCAGCGGTGTTACAGGGGGCGTCGGGACAGATACGCAGTATTTT
TRBJ2-3,NA,NA,TRBV7-9,CASSSETRPGYF,TGTGCCAGCAGCTCGGAGACGCGCCCGGGGTATTTT
TRBJ2-1,NA,NA,TRBV18,CASSLLSTASSYNEQFF,TGTGCCAGCTCACTCCTCTCCACTGCGAGCTCCTACAATGAGCAGTTCTTC
TRBJ2-1,few,TRBD2,TRBV5-1,CASSLLSGSYNEQFF,TGCGCCAGCAGCTTGCTTAGCGGGAGCTACAATGAGCAGTTCTTC
TRBJ1-1,NA,NA,TRBV18,CASSPLSMNTEAFF,TGTGCCAGCTCACCACTTTCTATGAACACTGAAGCTTTCTTT
TRBJ1-3,NA,NA,TRBV30,CAWRLGPRVSGNTIYF,TGTGCCTGGAGGCTGGGGCCTCGGGTATCTGGAAACACCATATATTTT
TRBJ2-7,NA,TRBD2,TRBV10-2,CASSEVSGRDEQYF,TGCGCCAGCAGTGAGGTCTCAGGGAGGGACGAGCAGTACTTC
TRBJ2-3,few,NA,TRBV5-4,CASSLEGPGDTQYF,TGTGCCAGCAGCTTGGAGGGTCCTGGGGATACGCAGTATTTT
TRBJ2-7,NA,TRBD1,TRBV27,CASSFTGTGVGSYEQYF,TGTGCCAGCAGTTTCACTGGGACAGGTGTGGGGTCCTACGAGCAGTACTTC
TRBJ1-2,NA,NA,TRBV4-2,CASSQDIDWNYGYTF,TGTGCCAGCAGCCAAGATATTGACTGGAACTATGGCTACACCTTC
TRBJ2-4,NA,NA,TRBV12-5,CASGLHNRANIQYF,TGTGCTAGTGGTTTACATAATCGGGCAAACATTCAGTACTTC
TRBJ1-1,NA,NA,TRBV7-9,CASSGWTGNTEAFF,TGTGCCAGCAGCGGGTGGACGGGGAACACTGAAGCTTTCTTT